This TCR beta chain was identified in a study of T cells in Graves' hyperthyroidism and ophthalmopathy (dated by TCRdb to the late 2010s). Notes on the research overall: Peripheral blood was collected at initial diagnosis, before any treatment. The study also compared thyroid tissue and blood T-cell repertoires from 6 or 7 Graves' hyperthyroidism patients. An independent validation cohort of some 18 hyperthyroidism patients and about 15 patients who later progressed to ophthalmopathy tested prospective prediction of ophthalmopathy. To identify distinguishing TCR V-J signatures, a discovery cohort of some 100 patients was used, comprising roughly 45 with Graves' ophthalmopathy and 55 to 65 with stable Graves' hyperthyroidism. The approximately 95 discovery patients were divided at random into training and test sets in a 7:3 ratio. The paper reports TCR Vbeta CDR3 sequencing of more than 120 peripheral blood samples: some 44 ophthalmopathy, around 80 hyperthyroidism and around 17 progressor patients. After blood sampling, hyperthyroidism patients were treated with methimazole at a starting dose of 30 mg daily, and ophthalmopathy patients were treated with high-dose intravenous methylprednisolone.

A patient counted as having stable Graves' hyperthyroidism if no progression to ophthalmopathy occurred over 18 months of follow-up. The hyperthyroidism patients were between 18 and 65 years old and newly diagnosed, with a disease duration of less than 2 months. Exclusion was applied to patients with uncontrolled infections, other autoimmune diseases, pregnancy or lactation. Diagnoses were based on clinical symptoms, serum thyroxine and TRAb, thyroid ultrasound and orbital computed tomography. PBMCs were separated from roughly 9.3 ml of fresh peripheral blood using Ficoll-Paque density gradient centrifugation. Trizol reagent was used to extract total RNA, and RNA quality was then checked on an Agilent 2100 Bioanalyzer. On the study overall, not on this receptor specifically: A model built on a 13 V-J signature distinguished ophthalmopathy from stable hyperthyroidism, reaching 87.88% sensitivity and 81.08% specificity in cross-validation and 80%/75% in testing. During validation, the model predicted progression to ophthalmopathy a median of roughly 7.1 months ahead of onset, with roughly 65% sensitivity and 72.22% specificity. Most expanded thyroid clonotypes (frequency above 0.001) were also detected in blood, a finding suggesting that blood repertoires may reflect thyroid immune responses. No statistical method was used to fix the sample size in advance, and group allocation was not hidden from the investigators.

This clonotype was counted many times. Which antigen it targets is not known. Base qualities were left out, and no much larger clone turns up one base away. From the cysteine through the phenylalanine, the CDR3 covers 18 amino acids. Just CDR3 DNA is preserved here, 54 bases in frame from base 1. At the junction V is shortened by 1 base and J by 4 bases; bases outside the gene matches: 14. Per the germline V gene, SGHRS is the CDR1 and YFSETQ is the CDR2. Amplification of TCR beta CDR3 regions was carried out from RNA transcripts. The TCR CDR3 was subjected to a first round of RT-PCR using the HTBI primer set and the Qiagen OneStep RT-PCR kit. Libraries were constructed in a second round of multiplex PCR, after which size selection and purification were carried out. Sequencing of the libraries was done on an Illumina HiSeq2000 using paired-end 100 bp reads. Processing in the source paper ran as follows. SOAPnuke was used to process the raw data, with reads discarded if the reads contained adapters or uncalled bases, had a mean Phred below 15, or lacked an exact constant-primer or identifier match. COPE v1.2.5 was used to merge the high-quality paired reads, and each unique nucleotide sequence was defined as a clonotype. MiTCR v1.1 was used to align clonotypes to the IMGT TRBV, TRBD and TRBJ reference segments. Analysis was restricted to V-J combinations with a frequency above 0.0001, which covered over 98% of repertoires. A TCS score was defined as the ratio between F50 (clonal expansion) and ExV (chaos), using BLOSUM62-based TCRdist between CDR3 peptides within each V-J. Welch's t-statistics and random forest reduced roughly 540 V-J features to roughly 13, which were used in a naive Bayes classifier (R e1071). TCRdb redid the processing of the public reads, applying fastp at Q25 and MiXCR, and retained in-frame beta chains. Identical CDR3 protein sequences are pooled into one entry, listed with their most common genes and DNA. TCRdb, not the original authors, processed these V and J calls. The sample records more than 350,000 distinct CDR3 sequences, about 15% of which are singletons. The ten largest clones take up 30% to 35% of the sample.

Sequencing was performed on blood. The TCR was taken from a woman under 40 with Graves' hyperthyroidism. The chain was built from TRBV5-1 and TRBJ2-1, with 7 bases matching TRBD2. The encoded CDR3 is CASSLPKSIAGGYNEQFF. The nucleotide sequence reads as follows: TGCGCCAGCAGCTTGCCAAAATCGATAGCGGGTGGGTACAATGAGCAGTTCTTC.